This TCR beta chain is from a study of blood T cell repertoires in COVID-19 (TCRdb year 2020). Concerning the study at large: Collaborator samples came from the United States, Italy and Spain and covered acute and convalescent phases of COVID-19. The material from the prospective study consisted of cDNA or gDNA derived from T cells, B-cell-depleted T cells, or PBMCs. The dataset comprised deeply sampled blood TCRbeta repertoires from subjects exposed to, actively infected with, or recovered from COVID-19. The repertoires were released in a freely available public database meant as a resource for research on the immune response to SARS-CoV-2. The samples were drawn from the first 160 participants of the ongoing ImmuneRACE study and from some 1,300 subjects provided by 6 global collaborators. The sample metadata nearly always contained a de-identified subject ID, COVID-19 status, age in years and sex. Where available, HLA class I and class II types were taken from metadata supplied by the sample provider and were not determined by assay-based typing.

The study at large found these results: Clinical and demographic metadata were provided uncurated, with the amount varying by source and participant.

According to the germline V gene, CDR1 reads SGHTS and CDR2 reads YDEGEE. The CDR3 holds 11 amino acids from the cysteine to the phenylalanine. The only DNA kept is the CDR3, 33 bases in frame from the first base. A distance of 6 bases separates the germline ends of V and J, which lose 5 bases and 6 bases respectively. The immunoSEQ Assay, a bias-controlled multiplex PCR, was used to amplify TCRbeta CDR3 regions from genomic DNA. Regarding the original processing steps: The number of nucleated cells in each sample was estimated from the amplification of reference gene primers within the assay. To quantify the absolute abundance of each unique TCRbeta CDR3 rearrangement, sequence reads were collapsed and filtered. Productive Simpson clonality was computed per sample as the square root of Simpson's diversity index over productive rearrangements. TCRdb limited this immuneACCESS table to in-frame rearrangements with V and J called. A share of clones is missing; checked studies link under half to unresolved V genes, and the rest is unexplained. Clonal size and the V and J genes are those of that table, whereas D and trimming came from the DNA. The sample contains more than 200,000 clones, 85% to 90% of them found a single time. The ten largest clones capture 3.5% to 5% of the sample.

As concerns this clone: Its specific antigen is unknown. Within one base of it there is no much larger clone, and no base qualities were kept.

The collaborating institutions used their own protocols to collect whole blood in K2EDTA tubes. For TCRbeta analysis, collaborators shipped samples in one of three forms: frozen whole blood, isolated PBMCs, or DNA extracted from either of those sample types. Sequenced sample: peripheral blood. The chain employs TRBV5-8 and TRBJ2-1; the D segment cannot be called with confidence. The sequence was obtained from a man aged 45-65 years with acute or convalescent COVID-19. The DNA is as follows: TGTGCCAGCAGGCGCCCCAATGAGCAGTTCTTC. The translation is CASRRPNEQFF.